This T cell receptor beta chain was captured by sequencing in a study of identical twins. The sample holds many counts of this clonotype. TCRdb used MiXCR to reprocess the 5' RACE reads, holding one entry per CDR3 protein. The table records under 1 million distinct CDR3 sequences, 10% to 15% of them present only once. V lost 3 bases to trimming and J lost 7 bases, with 13 bases between them. The CDR3 totals 14 residues. This same sample was also part of a study on yellow fever vaccine responses in identical twins.

The sequenced material came from PBMCs. This sequence was found in a woman between 18 and 29 years old in good health. This chain links TRBV12-3 or TRBV12-4 with TRBJ1-5; D perhaps matches TRBD1 (5 bases). CDR3 DNA sequence: TGTGCCAGCAGTTTCCTAGACGGGGCCCAGCCCCAGCATTTT. Translation: CASSFLDGAQPQHF.